This T cell receptor (beta chain) was identified in a study of T-cell memory formation after mild COVID-19. In the study overall: For the most part, TCR clusters were specific to one donor.

The germline V gene has CDR1 SGHDT and CDR2 YYEEEE. Trimming cost V 0 bases and J 1 base, with 12 bases left between them. The CDR3 is 16 residues long. Concerning this clonotype: The antigen is not known.

Using its own MiXCR run on the 5' RACE reads, TCRdb lists one record per CDR3 protein. The table shows roughly 190,000 distinct CDR3 sequences, with more than 9% occurring only once. General observations from the study: Among clones peaking at day 37 in the second wave, SARS-CoV-2 specificity remained unconfirmed. Clones shrinking from day 15 to 85 showed even CD4/CD8 mixes; later expanders tilted CD4+. CD4+ clones that contracted lay mainly in CM and EM; CD8+ ones lay in EMRA.

The genes are TRBV5-6 and TRBJ2-3; D might be TRBD1 (5 bases). The TCR sequence derives from a man aged 18 to 30 who had mild COVID-19 (a few samples of this study predate the infection). Cell type and time point are not known. What was sequenced was PBMCs or a T cell subset sorted from them (not recorded which). The DNA of the CDR3 is TGTGCCAGCAGCTTGGTAGGTGGACACCGCACAGATACGCAGTATTTT. Translating gives CASSLVGGHRTDTQYF. Variable domain in full (rest from reference TRBV5-6 and TRBJ2-3): DAGVTQSPTHLIKTRGQQVTLRCSPKSGHDTVSWYQQALGQGPQFIFQYYEEEERQRGNFPDRFSGHQFPNYSSELNVNALLLGDSALYLCASSLVGGHRTDTQYFGPGTRLTVL.